The rows below give T cell receptor beta chains drawn from one sample of a study of blood T cell repertoires in COVID-19. Clones were read by immunoSEQ multiplex PCR, and TCRdb kept only the in-frame ones, dropping some. The profile shows approximately 250,000 clones, around four fifths of them singletons. Sequenced material: peripheral blood. These receptors all come from a man in his 60s who had recovered from COVID-19. Both conserved end residues are part of each CDR3. A D gene is named only where the DNA matches it firmly. Part of the rows lack a size; the others show once, few, many or a class for expanded clones.

>TRBV27|.|TRBJ1-1|.
CASSLGLMNTEAFF
TGTGCCAGCAGTTTGGGGCTAATGAACACTGAAGCTTTCTTT
>TRBV4-1|TRBD2|TRBJ2-5|.
CASSQGSGSLETQYF
TGCGCCAGCAGCCAAGGAAGCGGGAGTCTGGAGACCCAGTACTTC
>TRBV27|TRBD1|TRBJ1-1|.
CASSRDRTTEAFF
TGTGCCAGCAGCCGGGACAGGACGACTGAAGCTTTCTTT
>TRBV3-1/TRBV3-2|TRBD1|TRBJ1-2|.
CASSHDAGTGAIEYGYTF
TGTGCCAGCAGCCACGACGCGGGCACAGGGGCCATTGAGTATGGCTACACCTTC
>TRBV2|.|TRBJ1-5|once
CASRPDNNQPQHF
TGTGCCAGCAGGCCCGACAACAATCAGCCCCAGCATTTT
>TRBV5-1|.|TRBJ2-1|.
CASSGSGTAHNEQFF
TGCGCCAGCAGCGGCTCCGGGACTGCCCACAATGAGCAGTTCTTC
>TRBV7-2|.|TRBJ2-5|.
CASSADSGETQYF
TGTGCCAGCAGCGCCGACAGCGGGGAGACCCAGTACTTC
>TRBV24-1|.|TRBJ2-2|.
CATSDSDRHTGELFF
TGTGCCACCAGTGACTCTGACAGACACACCGGGGAGCTGTTTTTT
>TRBV11-2|.|TRBJ1-4|.
CASSDPRAYNEKLFF
TGTGCCAGCAGCGACCCCAGGGCCTATAATGAAAAACTGTTTTTT
>TRBV30|TRBD2|TRBJ2-1|.
CAWDSGGGLRNEQFF
TGTGCCTGGGACAGCGGGGGGGGACTTAGAAATGAGCAGTTCTTC
>TRBV6-5|TRBD2|TRBJ2-1|.
CASSYGVAGGNEQFF
TGTGCCAGCAGTTACGGGGTAGCGGGAGGGAATGAGCAGTTCTTC
>TRBV3-1/TRBV3-2|TRBD1|TRBJ1-6|.
CASSQATGGRYNSPLHF
TGTGCCAGCAGCCAAGCCACAGGGGGCCGGTATAATTCACCCCTCCACTTT
>TRBV18|.|TRBJ1-2|.
CASSSMDGGGRGYTF
TGTGCCAGCTCATCTATGGACGGGGGAGGGCGGGGCTACACCTTC
>TRBV14|TRBD2|TRBJ2-1|.
CASSPARLAGAQFF
TGTGCCAGCAGCCCGGCCCGACTAGCGGGAGCACAGTTCTTC
>TRBV3-1/TRBV3-2|TRBD2|TRBJ2-7|.
CASSQAASGTYYEQYF
TGTGCCAGCAGCCAAGCGGCTAGCGGGACTTACTACGAGCAGTACTTC
>TRBV5-5|TRBD2|TRBJ2-4|once
CASHASGVAKNIQYF
TGTGCCAGCCACGCTAGCGGGGTAGCCAAAAACATTCAGTACTTC
>TRBV6-5|TRBD1|TRBJ2-7|.
CASRGTGRYEQYF
TGTGCCAGCAGGGGGACAGGGAGGTACGAGCAGTACTTC
>TRBV5-1|TRBD1|TRBJ1-2|.
CASSLETGRFNYGYTF
TGCGCCAGCAGCTTGGAGACAGGGCGATTTAACTATGGCTACACCTTC
>TRBV6-2/TRBV6-3|.|TRBJ2-5|.
CASSYSTSLRETQYF
TGTGCCAGCAGTTACTCTACTAGCCTCCGGGAGACCCAGTACTTC
>TRBV2|TRBD1|TRBJ2-2|few
CASKKGQGAPGELFF
TGTGCCAGCAAGAAGGGACAGGGGGCTCCCGGGGAGCTGTTTTTT
>TRBV5-1|TRBD1|TRBJ2-2|.
CASSLAGRGPSGELFF
TGCGCCAGCAGCTTGGCCGGCAGGGGGCCGTCCGGGGAGCTGTTTTTT
>TRBV6-5|.|TRBJ2-4|once
CASSYGPPGNIQYF
TGTGCCAGCAGTTACGGGCCCCCCGGTAACATTCAGTACTTC
>TRBV7-8|.|TRBJ2-6|.
CASSLLSSGANVLTF
TGTGCCAGCAGCTTACTAAGCTCTGGGGCCAACGTCCTGACTTTC
>TRBV7-9|TRBD2|TRBJ2-1|.
CASSLRRGASGSNEQFF
TGTGCCAGCAGCCTCCGTCGAGGGGCTAGCGGGAGTAATGAGCAGTTCTTC
>TRBV5-1|.|TRBJ1-4|.
CASSLSSNEKLFF
TGCGCCAGCAGCTTGTCTTCGAATGAAAAACTGTTTTTT
>TRBV24-1|.|TRBJ2-2|.
CATSAPTVTGELFF
TGTGCCACCAGTGCCCCCACTGTTACCGGGGAGCTGTTTTTT
>TRBV6-5|TRBD1|TRBJ2-7|few
CASSRTGITYEQYF
TGTGCCAGCAGCCGGACAGGGATCACCTACGAGCAGTACTTC
>TRBV27|.|TRBJ1-5|.
CASGGGPQPQHF
TGTGCCAGCGGGGGGGGGCCTCAGCCCCAGCATTTT
>TRBV27|TRBD1|TRBJ2-7|.
CASSPLRQGKSSGQYF
TGTGCCAGCAGTCCGCTCCGACAGGGTAAATCATCTGGGCAGTACTTC
>TRBV7-2|TRBD1|TRBJ2-5|.
CASSFSGGGETQYF
TGTGCCAGCAGCTTTTCAGGGGGCGGTGAGACCCAGTACTTC
>TRBV7-9|TRBD2|TRBJ2-3|.
CASSLGGGGDTDTQYF
TGTGCCAGCAGCTTAGGTGGCGGGGGGGACACAGATACGCAGTATTTT
>TRBV5-1|TRBD2|TRBJ2-5|.
CASSAGGETQYF
TGCGCCAGCAGCGCGGGAGGGGAGACCCAGTACTTC
>TRBV5-1|TRBD1|TRBJ2-2|.
CASSLGLGTGAGELFF
TGCGCCAGCAGCTTGGGACTCGGGACAGGGGCCGGGGAGCTGTTTTTT
>TRBV5-6|TRBD1|TRBJ2-7|.
CASSSGTGFYEQYF
TGTGCCAGCAGCTCCGGGACAGGCTTCTACGAGCAGTACTTC
>TRBV7-9|.|TRBJ2-3|many
CASSFVNLQSTDTQYF
TGTGCCAGCAGCTTCGTAAACCTCCAGAGCACAGATACGCAGTATTTT
>TRBV19|.|TRBJ1-5|once
CASSPGKRNQPQHF
TGTGCCAGTAGCCCCGGGAAGCGAAATCAGCCCCAGCATTTT
>TRBV5-1|.|TRBJ2-5|once
CASSSNGVETQYF
TGCGCCAGCAGCTCTAACGGTGTCGAGACCCAGTACTTC
>TRBV6-5|.|TRBJ2-1|.
CASRPGTLSYNEQFF
TGTGCCAGCAGACCCGGGACACTTTCCTACAATGAGCAGTTCTTC